Each of the 3 T cell receptor beta chains below was sequenced from the same sample in a study of T cell responses to AZD1222 COVID-19 vaccine (dated by TCRdb to about 2021). The protocol used for the library was the immunoSEQ multiplex PCR assay. This immuneACCESS table, as held by TCRdb, lists in-frame sequences with V and J called but not all clones. Of the missing ones, under half trace to an unresolved V gene in checked studies; the others have no known cause. Within this sample are 250,000 to 300,000 clones, with around 92% of them counted one time only. The biggest ten clones account for less than 0.6% of the sample. The meaning of the sample's time point label: about 28 days (+/-7) after the second vaccine dose. Source: peripheral blood, taken 28 days after the second AZD1222 dose. These TCRs come from an adult who received the AZD1222 COVID-19 vaccine.

The CDR3 here is CASRSSAGGGYTF. CDR3 sequence (DNA): TGTGCCAGCAGGAGCAGTGCTGGAGGTGGCTACACCTTC. V gene TRBV12-3 or TRBV12-4 combines with J gene TRBJ1-2, with no clear D. The CDR3 covers 13 residues. V gave up 6 bases and J gave up 7 bases, with 15 bases separating them.

The V call is TRBV7-9, the J call TRBJ2-5; 11 bases align to TRBD1. The CDR3 runs 15 residues. V dropped 5 bases and J dropped 2; count of bases not matched to a gene: 4. CDR1 and CDR2 from the germline V gene are SEHNR and FQNEAQ (reference sequence). CDR3 DNA: TGTGCCAGCAGCCTCGGGACAGGGGGACAAGAGACCCAGTACTTC. This gives the protein CASSLGTGGQETQYF.

This rearrangement joins TRBV7-9 to TRBJ1-5; the D is unclear. CDR1 SEHNR and CDR2 FQNEAQ come from the germline V gene (reference sequence). The CDR3 sequence is 11 residues long. V lost 5 bases to trimming and J lost 9 bases, with 8 bases between them. The CDR3 coding sequence is TGTGCCAGCAGCGAAGCAGGGCCCCAGCATTTT. Translating gives CASSEAGPQHF.